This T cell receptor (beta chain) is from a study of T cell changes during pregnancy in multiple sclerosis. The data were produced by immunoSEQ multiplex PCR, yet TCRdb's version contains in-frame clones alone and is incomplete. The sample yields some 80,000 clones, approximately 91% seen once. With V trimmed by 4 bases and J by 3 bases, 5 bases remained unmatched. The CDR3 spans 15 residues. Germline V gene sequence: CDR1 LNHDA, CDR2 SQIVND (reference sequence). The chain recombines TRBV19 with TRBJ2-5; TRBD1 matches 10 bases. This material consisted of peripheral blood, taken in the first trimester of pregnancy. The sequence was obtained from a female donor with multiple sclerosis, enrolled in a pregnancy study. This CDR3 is CASSRDGQGEETQYF. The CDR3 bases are TGTGCCAGTAGTAGGGACGGACAGGGGGAAGAGACCCAGTACTTC.